These 25 T cell receptor beta chains originate from one sample sequenced in a study of technical replicates of blood from a few donors. Method: immunoSEQ multiplex PCR; TCRdb's copy keeps in-frame clones and lacks some. This table has approximately 73,000 clones, roughly 90% appearing once. Sample: T cells isolated from PBMCs. These receptors originate from a human donor in good health.

V usage is TRBV7-3 and J usage is TRBJ1-3; perhaps TRBD1 as D (5 bases). The ends were cut back, 2 bases at V and 2 bases at J, with 7 bases in the middle. The germline V gene has CDR1 SGHTA and CDR2 FQGTGA. This CDR3 has 14 residues. The CDR3 spells CASSLGGAGNTIYF. In DNA, the CDR3 is TGTGCCAGCAGCTTAGGGGGGGCTGGAAACACCATATATTTT.

CDR3 region: CASSQGGENTEAFF. The CDR3 coding sequence is TGTGCCAGCAGCCAGGGGGGAGAGAACACTGAAGCTTTCTTT. This sequence joins TRBV7-8 and TRBJ1-1; 7 bases line up with TRBD1. This CDR3 has 14 residues. V lost 5 bases to trimming and J lost 1 base; unmatched junction nucleotides: 4. Germline-derived CDR1 and CDR2 are SGHVS and FQNEAQ.

The chain joins TRBV4-1 to TRBJ1-4; D is uncertain. The CDR3 extends over 15 amino acids. In germline, CDR1 is MGHRA, CDR2 YSYEKL. The germline V and J ends were trimmed by 7 bases and 2 bases, with 14 bases remaining between them. The CDR3 spells CASTLGRGTNEKLFF. The CDR3 DNA reads as TGCGCCAGCACCTTGGGGAGAGGGACTAATGAAAAACTGTTTTTT.

This chain links TRBV2 with TRBJ2-2; tentatively, D is TRBD1 (6 bases). The germline CDR1 and CDR2 sequences are SNHLY and FYNNEI. This CDR3 has 13 amino acids. Trimming shortened V by 7 bases and J by 6 bases, and 12 bases separated the two germline ends. The CDR3 DNA follows: TGTGCCAGCACCAGGGGACGCGCCGGGGAGCTGTTTTTT. It is translated as CASTRGRAGELFF.

V is TRBV7-3 and J is TRBJ1-1; D possibly corresponds to TRBD1 (6 bases). CDR1 and CDR2 (germline): SGHTA, FQGTGA. This CDR3 region has 13 residues. The V end was cut by 1 base, the J end by 4 bases, with 7 bases between. The CDR3 coding sequence is TGTGCCAGCAGCTTAAAAGGGGGCACTGAAGCTTTCTTT. It yields the protein CASSLKGGTEAFF.

V gene TRBV7-8 combines with J gene TRBJ2-7; maybe TRBD1 (5 bases). Looked up from germline, CDR1 is SGHVS and CDR2 is FQNEAQ. V was pared by 6 bases and J by 3 bases, with 9 bases between. The CDR3 totals 12 residues. Written as DNA, the CDR3 is TGTGCCAGCAGAGGGCAGGGCTACGAGCAGTACTTC. Its translation is CASRGQGYEQYF.

This chain links TRBV9 with TRBJ2-1, with TRBD2 matching over 11 bases. V was pared by 0 bases and J by 6 bases, with 5 bases of the junction left unmatched. There are 16 residues in the CDR3. Germline V CDR1 and CDR2: SGDLS, YYNGEE. For the CDR3, the DNA is TGTGCCAGCAGCGTAGAAGTACTAGCGGGAGTCAATGAGCAGTTCTTC. Amino acids: CASSVEVLAGVNEQFF. Together with reference TRBV9 and TRBJ2-1, the CDR3 gives the full variable domain: DSGVTQTPKHLITATGQRVTLRCSPRSGDLSVYWYQQSLDQGLQFLIQYYNGEERAKGNILERFSAQQFPDLHSELNLSSLELGDSALYFCASSVEVLAGVNEQFFGPGTRLTVL.

The CDR3 DNA is TGTGCCAGCAGTGGACCCGGGACAGGGTCCCGGACCTACAATCAGCCCCAGCATTTT. Encoded protein: CASSGPGTGSRTYNQPQHF. This chain joins TRBV6-1 and TRBJ1-5, with 9 bases matching TRBD1. Germline assignment: CDR1 MNHNS and CDR2 SASEGT. The CDR3 consists of 19 residues. J gave up 3 bases and V 4 bases, and 16 bases lay outside the gene matches.

This clone appeared a single time. The rearrangement uses TRBV9 and TRBJ2-7; TRBD2 matches at 13 bases. CDR1 is SGDLS, CDR2 YYNGEE, per germline. The CDR3 loop spans 16 amino acids. V trimming: 3 bases; J trimming: 4 bases; junction bases outside the gene matches: 7. The CDR3 bases are TGTGCCAGCAGCGAAGGGACTAGCGGGACTCTGTACGAGCAGTACTTC. The encoded protein is CASSEGTSGTLYEQYF.

The rearrangement links TRBV2 to TRBJ2-3; 12 nucleotides align to TRBD2. CDR3 size: 17 residues. Germline values: CDR1 SNHLY, CDR2 FYNNEI. The V and J ends lost 6 bases and 4 bases, in that order; junction bases with no gene match: 11. In DNA form, the CDR3 reads TGTGCCAGCAGAGGACTAGCGGGAAAAGGGTCCCCAGATACGCAGTATTTT. Its translation: CASRGLAGKGSPDTQYF.

The rearrangement joins TRBV5-6 to TRBJ1-5; 10 bases agree with TRBD1. V shed 0 bases, J shed 11 bases, and the junction held 8 bases outside the gene matches. In germline, CDR1 is SGHDT, CDR2 YYEEEE. The CDR3 runs to 15 residues. CDR3 loop: CASSLGTGGVLTQHF. The CDR3 region has the DNA TGTGCCAGCAGCTTGGGGACAGGGGGGGTCTTGACCCAGCATTTT.

The CDR3: CASSYSIAKQETQYF. DNA of the CDR3: TGTGCCAGCAGTTACTCGATTGCTAAGCAAGAGACCCAGTACTTC. This chain connects TRBV6-5 to TRBJ2-5; D gene unclear. Germline V gives CDR1 MNHEY, CDR2 SVGAGI. Trimming removed 0 bases at V and 2 bases at J, with 10 bases between. The CDR3 runs to 15 residues.

This clone was picked up one time. At the DNA level, this CDR3 is encoded by other sequences in the same sample as well. J is TRBJ2-3 and V is TRBV10-3; 7 bases are a match to TRBD1. Germline-derived CDR1 and CDR2 are ENHRY and SYGVKD. This CDR3 contains 14 residues. The V and J ends lost 5 bases and 2 bases, in that order; junction bases with no gene match: 4. The CDR3: CAISRDRDTDTQYF. CDR3 coding DNA: TGTGCCATCAGTAGAGACAGGGACACAGATACGCAGTATTTT.

This chain connects TRBV6-5 to TRBJ2-1; 8 bases fit TRBD1. J gave up 6 bases and V 8 bases, and 3 bases lay outside the gene matches. The CDR3 sequence is 12 residues long. CDR1 MNHEY and CDR2 SVGAGI come from the germline V gene. The CDR3 loop is CASWTGPNEQFF. The CDR3, as DNA: TGTGCCAGCTGGACAGGGCCCAATGAGCAGTTCTTC.

The chain carries TRBV27 and TRBJ1-5; D ambiguous. V was cut by 4 bases and J by 4 bases, with 20 bases left in between. The germline gives CDR1 MNHEY, CDR2 SMNVEV (reference sequence). This CDR3 has 17 amino acids. This CDR3 reads CASSYRAGRSSNQPQHF. Here the CDR3 DNA reads TGTGCCAGCAGTTATAGGGCCGGGAGGAGTTCTAATCAGCCCCAGCATTTT.

This clone has just one count. V gene TRBV7-2 combines with J gene TRBJ1-5; 7 bases map to TRBD1. V lost 4 bases, J lost 6 bases, and 6 bases stayed unmatched. Germline-derived CDR1 and CDR2 are SGHTA and FQGNSA. CDR3 length: 14 amino acids. The CDR3 protein is CASSSPGGFQPQHF. Written as DNA, the CDR3 is TGTGCCAGCAGCTCGCCAGGGGGATTTCAGCCCCAGCATTTT.

This sequence joins TRBV6-5 and TRBJ2-1; 11 bases align to TRBD2. This CDR3 spans 15 amino acids. The germline V gene has CDR1 MNHEY and CDR2 SVGAGI. With 7 bases clipped from V and 7 bases from J, the junction kept 9 bases outside the gene matches. DNA for the CDR3: TGTGCCAGCACCATTCTAGCGGGAGGCCAAAATGAGCAGTTCTTC. Its protein is CASTILAGGQNEQFF.

The chain is built from TRBV7-3 and TRBJ2-4, with D possibly matching TRBD2 (5 bases). V lost 2 bases and J lost 8, with 13 bases in between. The germline CDR1 and CDR2 sequences are SGHTA and FQGTGA. The CDR3 covers 14 residues. CDR3 DNA sequence: TGTGCCAGCAGCTTAGGGGTAGCGCGGGACATTCAGTACTTC. Translated, it gives CASSLGVARDIQYF.

The CDR3 is CASSQVPSYEQYF. CDR3 coding DNA: TGTGCCAGCAGCCAAGTACCCAGTTACGAGCAGTACTTC. This chain links TRBV4-2 with TRBJ2-7; D uncertain. Looked up from germline, CDR1 is LGHNA and CDR2 is YNFKEQ. The CDR3 sequence is 13 residues long. The germline V and J ends were trimmed by 1 base and 4 bases, with 8 bases remaining between them.

This rearrangement joins TRBV11-3 to TRBJ2-2; 7 positions match TRBD1. Germline V gene data show CDR1 as SGHNT and CDR2 as YENEEA. The CDR3 extends over 16 amino acids. V was clipped by 1 base and J by 3 bases; unmatched bases: 5. The CDR3 spells CASSLVSGQYTGELFF. The CDR3 nucleotides are TGTGCCAGCAGCTTAGTTTCGGGACAGTACACCGGGGAGCTGTTTTTT.

This clone was recorded a few times. This sequence joins TRBV7-9 and TRBJ2-2, with 7 bases that match TRBD2. From germline, CDR1 is SEHNR and CDR2 FQNEAQ (reference sequence). The CDR3 is 15 residues long. V lost 0 bases, J lost 5 bases, and 3 bases stayed unmatched. For the CDR3, the DNA is TGTGCCAGCAGCTTAGCCCTAGCGGTTACCGGGGAGCTGTTTTTT. This sequence encodes CASSLALAVTGELFF.

This chain uses TRBV27 with TRBJ1-5; 7 nucleotides align to TRBD1. Germline assignment: CDR1 MNHEY and CDR2 SMNVEV (reference sequence). With 6 bases clipped from V and 5 bases from J, the junction kept 13 bases outside the gene matches. The CDR3 has 16 residues. The CDR3 region has the DNA TGTGCCAGCAGCCCCGTCGACAGGGTATATGATCAGCCCCAGCATTTT. This codes for CASSPVDRVYDQPQHF.

The rearrangement joins TRBV25-1 to TRBJ1-5; D is unclear. The CDR3 is made up of 14 amino acids. V lost 6 bases to trimming and J lost 5 bases, with 14 bases between them. Germline loops: CDR1 MGHDK, CDR2 SYGVNS. CDR3 amino acids: CASSGWASYQPQHF. The CDR3 DNA follows: TGTGCCAGCAGCGGTTGGGCCTCTTATCAGCCCCAGCATTTT.

Concerning this clone: Other DNA sequences in this sample translate to the same CDR3. The V and J genes are TRBV27 and TRBJ1-1, with D possibly TRBD1 on 6 matching bases. V was clipped by 6 bases and J by 1 base, with 6 bases between them. CDR3 size: 12 residues. Germline V gene sequence: CDR1 MNHEY, CDR2 SMNVEV (reference sequence). The CDR3 reads CASRTGNTEAFF. The CDR3 DNA sequence: TGTGCCAGCAGGACAGGGAACACTGAAGCTTTCTTT.

The chain joins TRBV9 to TRBJ2-5; D not resolved. The V end lost 0 bases, the J end lost 0 bases, and 12 bases lay between the germline ends. The length of the CDR3 is 16 residues. Germline V lookup: CDR1 SGDLS, CDR2 YYNGEE. CDR3 region: CASSVVGLSNQETQYF. CDR3 DNA: TGTGCCAGCAGCGTAGTGGGCCTTTCCAACCAAGAGACCCAGTACTTC. Based on the CDR3 plus reference TRBV9 and TRBJ2-5, the full variable domain is DSGVTQTPKHLITATGQRVTLRCSPRSGDLSVYWYQQSLDQGLQFLIQYYNGEERAKGNILERFSAQQFPDLHSELNLSSLELGDSALYFCASSVVGLSNQETQYFGPGTRLLVL.